This TCR beta chain was sequenced for a study of T cells in Graves' hyperthyroidism and ophthalmopathy. Points from the study as a whole: Most thyroid clonotypes expanded above 0.001 were also detected in blood.

RNA transcripts gave rise to amplified TCR beta CDR3 regions. The TCR CDR3 first-round RT-PCR relied on the HTBI primer set. TCRdb re-called the multiplex PCR reads with MiXCR, one entry per CDR3 protein. The data hold 500,000 to 800,000 distinct CDR3 sequences, with about 14% observed a single time. The table lists this clonotype with a few counts. Its antigen is undetermined. Trimming cost V 10 bases and J 3 bases, with 25 bases left between them. The germline V gene encodes CDR1 MNHNS and CDR2 SASEGT. There are 17 residues in the CDR3. The material sequenced was blood. The chain employs TRBV6-1 and TRBJ2-1; D is possibly TRBD2 (6 bases). The sequence was collected from a woman in her forties or fifties with Graves' ophthalmopathy. The chain's CDR3 is CAILRASESRSYNEQFF. In DNA, the CDR3 is TGTGCCATCCTTCGGGCTAGCGAGAGTAGGAGCTACAATGAGCAGTTCTTC.